This passage covers 28 T cell receptor beta chains from one sample sequenced in a study of a mutant IDH1 vaccine in newly diagnosed glioma. This table comes from immunoSEQ multiplex PCR, and its TCRdb copy is limited to in-frame clones, with some not included. In the table there are about 94,000 clones, 85% to 90% of which are singletons. Their antigens are not known. Noted time point: week 47, end of study. The investigators gave 300 ug of mutant IDH1 20-mer peptide in each vaccine dose, together with topical imiquimod. The sample here was PBMCs, taken from a glioma patient whose treatment included an IDH1 peptide vaccine. All receptors derive from a woman aged 45-65 years with glioma.

In nucleotides, the CDR3 is TGCGCCAGCAGCTTGGGGGAATGGGACTATGGCTACACCTTC. Translation: CASSLGEWDYGYTF. The chain employs TRBV5-1 and TRBJ1-2; no firm D call. Germline V gene data show CDR1 as SGHRS and CDR2 as YFSETQ. The CDR3 length is 14 residues. V lost 0 bases and J 3 bases, leaving 9 bases between the germline ends.

V and J are TRBV18 and TRBJ2-1, with 14 bases identical to TRBD2. Germline V lookup: CDR1 KGHSH, CDR2 LQKENI. The CDR3 has 15 amino acids. Losses at the gene ends were 3 bases for V and 6 bases for J; bases not matched to a gene: 1. Here the CDR3 DNA reads TGTGCCAGCTCACCCGGGACTAGCGGGAGCAATGAGCAGTTCTTC. Translated, it gives CASSPGTSGSNEQFF.

V is TRBV5-1 and J is TRBJ2-4; 12 nucleotides match TRBD2. This CDR3 is built from 14 residues. The V and J ends lost 4 bases and 8 bases, in that order; junction bases with no gene match: 4. Looked up from germline, CDR1 is SGHRS and CDR2 is YFSETQ. CDR3 sequence: CASSPTSGRDIQYF. The CDR3 coding sequence is TGCGCCAGCAGCCCGACTAGCGGGAGAGACATTCAGTACTTC.

The table lists this clone with a few counts. This chain links TRBV28 with TRBJ2-5; D gene uncertain. From germline, CDR1 is MDHEN and CDR2 SYDVKM. Trimming stripped 5 bases from V and 2 bases from J, with 18 bases between. The CDR3 consists of 16 residues. The CDR3 here is CASSPPGAAFQETQYF. The CDR3 nucleotides are TGTGCCAGCAGTCCCCCCGGAGCAGCTTTTCAAGAGACCCAGTACTTC. Full variable domain (remainder filled in from reference TRBV28 and TRBJ2-5): DVKVTQSSRYLVKRTGEKVFLECVQDMDHENMFWYRQDPGLGLRLIYFSYDVKMKEKGDIPEGYSVSREKKERFSLILESASTNQTSMYLCASSPPGAAFQETQYFGPGTRLLVL.

CDR3 sequence reads: CASSPGQPTDTQYF. As DNA, the CDR3 is TGCGCCAGCAGCCCGGGACAGCCCACAGATACGCAGTATTTT. The V and J genes are TRBV5-1 and TRBJ2-3; the match to TRBD1 covers 7 bases. The germline V gene encodes CDR1 SGHRS and CDR2 YFSETQ. The CDR3 runs 14 residues. After removal of 4 bases from V and 2 bases from J, the junction contained 4 bases not matched to a gene.

V and J are TRBV6-5 and TRBJ2-7; TRBD1 aligns across 7 bases. Per germline, CDR1 MNHEY and CDR2 SVGAGI. J was trimmed by 1 base and V by 6 bases; bases with no gene match: 6. CDR3 length equals 14 residues. This CDR3 reads CASSTPGQSYEQYF. The CDR3 region has the DNA TGTGCCAGCAGCACACCGGGACAGTCCTACGAGCAGTACTTC.

V usage is TRBV13 and J usage is TRBJ2-1; TRBD1 agrees at 7 bases. V dropped 5 bases and J dropped 6; count of bases not matched to a gene: 7. Germline CDR1 and CDR2: PRHDT and FYEKMQ (reference sequence). This CDR3 is 14 amino acids long. CDR3 region: CASSPRKGANEQFF. The CDR3 nucleotides read TGTGCCAGCAGCCCTCGGAAGGGGGCCAATGAGCAGTTCTTC.

The V gene is TRBV7-9, the J gene TRBJ2-1; the match to TRBD1 covers 7 bases. V lost 3 bases, J lost 11 bases, and 4 bases stayed unmatched. The CDR3 loop spans 12 amino acids. CDR1 is SEHNR, CDR2 FQNEAQ, per germline (reference sequence). The CDR3 reads CASSFLTGKQFF. In nucleotides, the CDR3 is TGTGCCAGCAGCTTTTTGACAGGGAAGCAGTTCTTC.

V is TRBV18 and J is TRBJ2-1; D gene unclear. This CDR3 is built from 13 residues. CDR1 and CDR2 (germline): KGHSH, LQKENI. V dropped 4 bases and J dropped 7 bases, with 11 bases sitting between them. In nucleotides, the CDR3 is TGTGCCAGCTCACGCGCGCAGGTGAATGAGCAGTTCTTC. Amino acid sequence: CASSRAQVNEQFF. Full variable domain (missing parts from reference TRBV18 and TRBJ2-1): NAGVMQNPRHLVRRRGQEARLRCSPMKGHSHVYWYRQLPEEGLKFMVYLQKENIIDESGMPKERFSAEFPKEGPSILRIQQVVRGDSAAYFCASSRAQVNEQFFGPGTRLTVL.

The V and J genes are TRBV10-3 and TRBJ1-5; the D is unclear. The length of the CDR3 is 14 residues. The ends were cut back, 3 bases at V and 3 bases at J, with 9 bases in the middle. Germline V gene sequence: CDR1 ENHRY, CDR2 SYGVKD. The CDR3 reads CAISERQSNQPQHF. The CDR3 DNA sequence: TGTGCCATCAGTGAACGTCAGTCCAATCAGCCCCAGCATTTT.

This chain connects TRBV28 to TRBJ1-1; 10 bases map to TRBD1. Per germline, CDR1 MDHEN and CDR2 SYDVKM. The V and J ends lost 6 bases and 5 bases, in that order; junction bases with no gene match: 3. The CDR3 has 13 amino acids. The DNA of the CDR3 is TGTGCCAGCAGGCAGGGACAGGGGACTGAAGCTTTCTTT. Amino acids: CASRQGQGTEAFF. Together with reference TRBV28 and TRBJ1-1, the CDR3 gives the full variable domain: DVKVTQSSRYLVKRTGEKVFLECVQDMDHENMFWYRQDPGLGLRLIYFSYDVKMKEKGDIPEGYSVSREKKERFSLILESASTNQTSMYLCASRQGQGTEAFFGQGTRLTVV.

The rearrangement uses TRBV25-1 and TRBJ2-2; no firm D call. CDR1 and CDR2 (germline): MGHDK, SYGVNS. Between the trimmed V and J ends, which lost 7 bases and 2 bases, there was a span of 5 bases. The CDR3 has 12 residues. The CDR3 DNA sequence: TGTGCCAGCACCGGAAACACCGGGGAGCTGTTTTTT. It specifies CASTGNTGELFF.

The genes are TRBV11-3 and TRBJ2-2; TRBD2 matches 11 bases. J was trimmed by 6 bases and V by 0 bases; bases with no gene match: 9. This CDR3 spans 18 amino acids. The germline gives CDR1 SGHNT, CDR2 YENEEA. CDR3 DNA sequence: TGTGCCAGCAGCTTAGATACTAGCGGGAGTCCCAAGCCCGGGGAGCTGTTTTTT. Translating gives CASSLDTSGSPKPGELFF.

The V call is TRBV5-1, the J call TRBJ2-1, with D unclear. CDR1 SGHRS and CDR2 YFSETQ come from the germline V gene. Trimming stripped 4 bases from V and 5 bases from J, with 10 bases between. This CDR3 has 13 residues. The CDR3 is CASSTGPNNEQFF. DNA of the CDR3: TGCGCCAGCAGCACCGGACCGAACAATGAGCAGTTCTTC.

The J gene is TRBJ1-2, the V gene TRBV7-2; TRBD1 is a possible D gene (6 bases). V was pared by 2 bases and J by 5 bases, with 12 bases between. The CDR3 spans 14 residues. Germline V CDR1 and CDR2: SGHTA, FQGNSA. The CDR3 loop is CASSLLPQGYGYTF. The CDR3 DNA is TGTGCCAGCAGCTTACTCCCCCAGGGGTATGGCTACACCTTC.

Points on this clone: This sample includes further DNA sequences coding for the same CDR3. The V gene is TRBV5-1, the J gene TRBJ2-5; D remains unclear. Germline V gene sequence: CDR1 SGHRS, CDR2 YFSETQ. The V gene lost 0 bases and the J gene lost 2 bases, with 5 bases spanning the gap. The CDR3 consists of 13 residues. The CDR3 DNA reads TGCGCCAGCAGCTTGGCCCAGCAAGAGACCCAGTACTTC. Encoded protein: CASSLAQQETQYF.

This clone was seen a few times. The rearrangement links TRBV21-1 to TRBJ1-4. TRBV21-1 counts as a pseudogene. The CDR3 is 13 amino acids. CDR3 bases: TGTGCCAGCAGCACGGTTAGTGATGAAAAACTGTTTTTT. Translation gives CASSTVSDEKLFF.

The chain employs TRBV27 and TRBJ2-5; TRBD2 matches 14 bases. Per the germline V gene, CDR1 is MNHEY and CDR2 is SMNVEV (reference sequence). The trim removed 5 bases at V and 5 bases at J, leaving 10 bases unmatched. CDR3 length equals 17 residues. CDR3 DNA: TGTGCCAGCAGTATCCAGACTAGCGGGAGGGGGGAGGAGACCCAGTACTTC. Translation gives CASSIQTSGRGEETQYF.

The chain uses TRBV5-1 and TRBJ1-4; 8 nucleotides align to TRBD1. The CDR3 is made up of 15 amino acids. V dropped 4 bases and J dropped 11; count of bases not matched to a gene: 13. Germline V gene lookup returns CDR1 SGHRS and CDR2 YFSETQ. CDR3 bases: TGCGCCAGCAGCCCAGTCCCGGGACAGGCTTCCAAACTGTTTTTT. Translation: CASSPVPGQASKLFF. Full variable domain (rest looked up from reference TRBV5-1 and TRBJ1-4): KAGVTQTPRYLIKTRGQQVTLSCSPISGHRSVSWYQQTPGQGLQFLFEYFSETQRNKGNFPGRFSGRQFSNSRSEMNVSTLELGDSALYLCASSPVPGQASKLFFGSGTQLSVL.

The chain carries TRBV28 and TRBJ2-7, with 9 bases fitting TRBD2. The CDR3 is 16 residues long. V trimming: 4 bases; J trimming: 2 bases; junction bases outside the gene matches: 9. Germline V lookup: CDR1 MDHEN, CDR2 SYDVKM. In nucleotides, the CDR3 is TGTGCCAGCAGTTCCCCTTCTAGCGGGAAAACCTACGAGCAGTACTTC. This translates into CASSSPSSGKTYEQYF.

The chain links TRBV11-2 to TRBJ2-7; D is undetermined. The CDR3 is 13 residues long. V was clipped by 5 bases and J by 3 bases, with 11 bases between them. Germline CDR1 SGHAT, CDR2 FQNNGV. The CDR3 DNA is TGTGCCAGCAGCCCGCACGTACGCTACGAGCAGTACTTC. Its protein product is CASSPHVRYEQYF.

The chain carries TRBV6-5 and TRBJ1-3; TRBD1 agrees at 7 bases. CDR1 is MNHEY and CDR2 is SVGAGI in the germline V gene. V trimming: 6 bases; J trimming: 0 bases; junction bases outside the gene matches: 5. The CDR3 spans 15 residues. This CDR3 reads CASRSGTASGNTIYF. The CDR3 nucleotides read TGTGCCAGCAGATCAGGGACAGCCTCTGGAAACACCATATATTTT.

The genes are TRBV6-5 and TRBJ2-1; TRBD1 agrees at 10 bases. V shed 10 bases, J shed 3 bases, and the junction held 3 bases outside the gene matches. The CDR3 extends over 13 amino acids. The germline gives CDR1 MNHEY, CDR2 SVGAGI. CDR3 region: CATRDRGYNEQFF. The CDR3 bases are TGTGCCACCCGGGACAGGGGCTACAATGAGCAGTTCTTC.

A few counts support this clone. The chain uses TRBV5-1 and TRBJ1-3, with 8 bases identical to TRBD1. CDR3 length: 16 amino acids. Germline lookup yields CDR1 SGHRS and CDR2 YFSETQ. With 0 bases clipped from V and 0 bases from J, the junction kept 2 bases outside the gene matches. In nucleotides, the CDR3 is TGCGCCAGCAGCTTGGGGACAGGGTTCTCTGGAAACACCATATATTTT. Its translation: CASSLGTGFSGNTIYF. The entire variable domain, with the rest obtained from reference TRBV5-1 and TRBJ1-3, is as follows: KAGVTQTPRYLIKTRGQQVTLSCSPISGHRSVSWYQQTPGQGLQFLFEYFSETQRNKGNFPGRFSGRQFSNSRSEMNVSTLELGDSALYLCASSLGTGFSGNTIYFGEGSWLTVV.

The V gene is TRBV11-2, the J gene TRBJ1-3; 7 bases are shared with TRBD1. The CDR3 loop spans 14 amino acids. J lost 4 bases, V lost 5 bases, and 5 bases had no gene match. Germline-derived CDR1 and CDR2 are SGHAT and FQNNGV. The CDR3 here is CASSLGQRGNTIYF. The CDR3 coding sequence is TGTGCCAGCAGCCTGGGACAGAGAGGAAACACCATATATTTT.

The chain carries TRBV7-8 and TRBJ2-3; 8 bases are shared with TRBD1. The germline gives CDR1 SGHVS, CDR2 FQNEAQ. This CDR3 comprises 16 residues. J lost 2 bases, V lost 4 bases, and 8 bases had no gene match. The CDR3, as DNA: TGTGCCAGCAGCTCAGGCGGGACAGGCCTCACAGATACGCAGTATTTT. This gives the protein CASSSGGTGLTDTQYF. The full variable domain, in which reference TRBV7-8 and TRBJ2-3 provide the parts outside the CDR3, is GAGVSQSPRYKVAKRGQDVALRCDPISGHVSLFWYQQALGQGPEFLTYFQNEAQLDKSGLPSDRFFAERPEGSVSTLKIQRTQQEDSAVYLCASSSGGTGLTDTQYFGPGTRLTVL.

This sequence joins TRBV4-1 and TRBJ1-4; TRBD1 aligns across 12 bases. Trimming cost V 3 bases and J 5 bases; bases outside gene matches: 4. This CDR3 has 16 amino acids. CDR1 and CDR2 from the germline V gene are MGHRA and YSYEKL. CDR3 protein: CASSHGDRGRNEKLFF. The CDR3 DNA reads as TGCGCCAGCAGCCACGGGGACAGGGGGCGGAATGAAAAACTGTTTTTT.

This clone has only a few counts. The chain links TRBV28 to TRBJ1-5; weak D call: TRBD1 (5 bases). The V end was cut by 4 bases, the J end by 5 bases, with 12 bases between. The CDR3 consists of 14 residues. Germline V gene data show CDR1 as MDHEN and CDR2 as SYDVKM. This CDR3 is CASSSLGPHQPQHF. The CDR3 nucleotides read TGTGCCAGCAGTTCATTGGGGCCCCATCAGCCCCAGCATTTT.